This T cell receptor (beta chain) was sequenced during a study of human T cells and chemical hapten exposure. Time point: patch test 1, 2 weeks after DPC sensitization. Treatment denoted: therapeutic diphenylcyclopropenone sensitization with weekly scalp DPC. Via MiXCR, TCRdb re-called the RACE reads, giving one row per CDR3 protein. The repertoire holds 120,000 or so distinct CDR3 sequences, roughly 15% seen once, with around 0.99% in the top ten. Trimming took off 2 bases at V and 5 bases at J, with 13 bases between the two ends. Germline V gives CDR1 SGHRS, CDR2 YFSETQ. The CDR3 loop spans 14 amino acids. In this sample, this clonotype turned up a few times.

The input for sequencing was whole blood, taken in connection with sensitization to the hapten diphenylcyclopropenone (DPC). V and J are TRBV5-1 and TRBJ1-1; TRBD1 is a possible D gene (5 bases). This clonotype originated in a man younger than 35 with alopecia areata. Some clones in this sample may be carry-over from other donors' samples. CDR3 residues: CASSLRAEGTEAFF. CDR3 bases: TGCGCCAGCAGCTTACGCGCCGAGGGGACTGAAGCTTTCTTT. Full variable domain (remainder filled in from reference TRBV5-1 and TRBJ1-1): KAGVTQTPRYLIKTRGQQVTLSCSPISGHRSVSWYQQTPGQGLQFLFEYFSETQRNKGNFPGRFSGRQFSNSRSEMNVSTLELGDSALYLCASSLRAEGTEAFFGQGTRLTVV.